Below, 21 T cell receptor beta chains from the same sample are listed, as sequenced in a study of cytomegalovirus exposure and HLA in healthy donors. In the PCR, 60 Vbeta and 13 Jbeta primers were used. Profiled with immunoSEQ multiplex PCR; TCRdb holds only in-frame clones, not every one. The sample shows about 76,000 clones, 73% of them seen only once. The sequenced material came from PBMCs. Receptor source: a woman between 40 and 50 years old in good health and CMV-seropositive.

V gene TRBV11-2 combines with J gene TRBJ2-3, with D perhaps matching TRBD2 (6 bases). Trimming took 4 bases from V and 6 from J, leaving 11 bases between them. The CDR3 is 13 amino acids. Germline CDR1 reads SGHAT; CDR2 reads FQNNGV. The CDR3, as DNA: TGTGCCAGCAGCTATAGCGGCGCGGATACGCAGTATTTT. It codes for CASSYSGADTQYF.

The CDR3 region has the DNA TGCAGCGGAGTATGGGGCTTTGGCTACACCTTC. This gives the protein CSGVWGFGYTF. This chain joins TRBV29-1 and TRBJ1-2; D perhaps matches TRBD1 (5 bases). This CDR3 comprises 11 residues. The V gene lost 7 bases and the J gene lost 7 bases, with 13 bases spanning the gap. Germline CDR1 reads SQVTM; CDR2 reads ANQGSEA.

This clone was counted a few times. The V gene is TRBV21-1, the J gene TRBJ2-5; the DNA was not used to check the table's D call, TRBD2. TRBV21-1 is a listed pseudogene. The CDR3 totals 12 residues. CDR3 amino acids: CTKKNGQETQYF. DNA of the CDR3: TGTACTAAGAAAAATGGACAAGAGACCCAGTACTTC.

This clone was observed once. J is TRBJ2-7 and V is TRBV27; D possibly corresponds to TRBD1 (6 bases). This CDR3 has 14 residues. Germline CDR1 and CDR2: MNHEY and SMNVEV (reference sequence). Trimming pared 5 bases from V and 5 bases from J, leaving 16 bases between. The CDR3 DNA reads as TGTGCCAGCAGTCGGAACCGGGACACCAACGAGCAGTACTTC. Translation: CASSRNRDTNEQYF.

This chain uses TRBV19 with TRBJ2-1; possible D gene TRBD2, 6 bases. Germline CDR1 LNHDA, CDR2 SQIVND (reference sequence). There are 11 residues in the CDR3. V was pared by 3 bases and J by 9 bases, with 6 bases between. CDR3 DNA sequence: TGTGCCAGTAGTATGGGACTTGAGCAGTTCTTC. Translation: CASSMGLEQFF.

This clone was seen only once. The V call is TRBV2, the J call TRBJ2-5; D is undetermined. The CDR3 sequence is 14 residues long. Looked up from germline, CDR1 is SNHLY and CDR2 is FYNNEI. Trimming removed 8 bases at V and 4 bases at J, with 17 bases between. CDR3 protein: CASGYEVLGETQYF. In nucleotides, the CDR3 is TGTGCCAGCGGATACGAGGTTTTGGGAGAGACCCAGTACTTC.

The CDR3 DNA follows: TGCAGCGTTGGTATTGGAGGGGATGAGCAGTACTTC. Translation gives CSVGIGGDEQYF. This chain joins TRBV29-1 and TRBJ2-7; D possibly corresponds to TRBD2 (6 bases). This CDR3 is 12 amino acids long. Germline CDR1 SQVTM, CDR2 ANQGSEA. V was trimmed by 4 bases and J by 7 bases, leaving 14 bases between them.

The rearrangement uses TRBV12-5 and TRBJ1-1, with D possibly TRBD1 on 6 matching bases. Trimming cost V 0 bases and J 1 base, with 12 bases left between them. CDR1 is LGHNT and CDR2 is FRNRAP in the germline V gene. The CDR3 contains 16 residues. The CDR3 loop is CASGLVRIGGNTEAFF. The CDR3 DNA reads TGTGCTAGTGGTTTGGTAAGAATAGGGGGGAACACTGAAGCTTTCTTT.

The chain employs TRBV11-2 and TRBJ2-1; 8 nucleotides line up with TRBD1. With V trimmed by 5 bases and J by 8 bases, 11 bases remained unmatched. The CDR3 is 15 residues long. Germline lookup yields CDR1 SGHAT and CDR2 FQNNGV. The CDR3 protein is CASSLWTGRLDEQFF. CDR3 DNA sequence: TGTGCCAGCAGCCTGTGGACAGGGCGCTTGGATGAGCAGTTCTTC.

The chain recombines TRBV7-2 with TRBJ1-3; TRBD1 agrees at 8 bases. The CDR3 is made up of 16 amino acids. Germline V CDR1 and CDR2: SGHTA, FQGNSA. J gave up 0 bases and V 2 bases, and 3 bases lay outside the gene matches. CDR3 region: CASSLRQGPSGNTIYF. CDR3 sequence (DNA): TGTGCCAGCAGCTTAAGACAGGGGCCCTCTGGAAACACCATATATTTT.

This chain uses TRBV19 with TRBJ1-5, with D unresolved. Looked up from germline, CDR1 is LNHDA and CDR2 is SQIVND (reference sequence). CDR3 length: 15 amino acids. Trimming took off 3 bases at V and 4 bases at J, with 13 bases between the two ends. The CDR3 here is CASSILWRSNQPQHF. In nucleotides, the CDR3 is TGTGCCAGTAGTATCCTTTGGAGATCGAATCAGCCCCAGCATTTT.

The chain has TRBV7-9 and TRBJ1-6; D might be TRBD1 (5 bases). The ends were cut back, 6 bases at V and 9 bases at J, with 15 bases in the middle. Germline lookup yields CDR1 SEHNR and CDR2 FQNEAQ (reference sequence). The CDR3 contains 14 residues. The CDR3 nucleotides are TGTGCCAGCAGTGGGGGGGATGGTAGTTCACCCCTCCACTTT. The encoded protein is CASSGGDGSSPLHF.

The gene calls are TRBV7-2 and TRBJ1-1, with TRBD1 matching 7 bases. The junction had 3 bases not matched to a gene; V was cut back by 3 bases and J by 5 bases. Germline V gene sequence: CDR1 SGHTA, CDR2 FQGNSA. The CDR3 extends over 13 amino acids. DNA for the CDR3: TGTGCCAGCAGCTTCGGCAGGGGGACTGAAGCTTTCTTT. This encodes CASSFGRGTEAFF.

The V and J genes are TRBV5-1 and TRBJ2-5, with D tentatively TRBD2 (5 bases). The germline V gene encodes CDR1 SGHRS and CDR2 YFSETQ. Trimming shortened V by 4 bases and J by 4 bases, and 20 bases separated the two germline ends. This CDR3 is 16 amino acids long. The CDR3 DNA sequence: TGCGCCAGCAGCCCTGGACTCGTACTTATTGGAGAGACCCAGTACTTC. Amino acid sequence: CASSPGLVLIGETQYF.

For this clone: Within the sample, other DNA sequences also encode this same CDR3. This chain uses TRBV9 with TRBJ1-5; 8 nucleotides line up with TRBD1. Trimming removed 4 bases from V and 4 bases from J; junction bases left unmatched: 4. Germline lookup yields CDR1 SGDLS and CDR2 YYNGEE. This CDR3 comprises 14 residues. The CDR3 region has the DNA TGTGCCAGCAGCTTTACAGGGGGGAATCAGCCCCAGCATTTT. The encoded protein is CASSFTGGNQPQHF.

The rearrangement links TRBV19 to TRBJ2-1; 15 bases are shared with TRBD2. Germline V lookup: CDR1 LNHDA, CDR2 SQIVND (reference sequence). This CDR3 comprises 18 residues. Trimming took 6 bases from V and 8 from J; bases not matched to a gene: 14. The CDR3 coding sequence is TGTGCCAGTAGGTTCCGCCGGACTAGCGGGAGGGAGGGCCATGAGCAGTTCTTC. It translates to CASRFRRTSGREGHEQFF. The full variable domain, in which reference TRBV19 and TRBJ2-1 provide the parts outside the CDR3, is DGGITQSPKYLFRKEGQNVTLSCEQNLNHDAMYWYRQDPGQGLRLIYYSQIVNDFQKGDIAEGYSVSREKKESFPLTVTSAQKNPTAFYLCASRFRRTSGREGHEQFFGPGTRLTVL.

The rearrangement uses TRBV30 and TRBJ1-3; TRBD1 aligns across 9 bases. The CDR3 consists of 15 residues. Germline loops: CDR1 GTSNPN, CDR2 SVGIG (reference sequence). V dropped 1 base and J dropped 4; count of bases not matched to a gene: 5. The CDR3 loop is CAWSGGTGLGNTIYF. The DNA for the CDR3 is TGTGCCTGGAGTGGCGGGACAGGGTTGGGAAACACCATATATTTT.

The chain couples TRBV6-1 to TRBJ2-7; 12 bases align to TRBD2. V lost 0 bases and J lost 3; bases outside the gene matches: 9. Germline V gives CDR1 MNHNS, CDR2 SASEGT. The CDR3 sequence is 18 residues long. Here the CDR3 DNA reads TGTGCCAGCAGTGAAGCGGTGATCGGACTAGCGGGGTTCTACGAGCAGTACTTC. Its translation is CASSEAVIGLAGFYEQYF.

The chain is built from TRBV29-1 and TRBJ2-7; TRBD2 is a possible D gene (6 bases). The CDR3 length is 13 residues. The V end was cut by 0 bases, the J end by 7 bases, with 13 bases between. Germline V gene data show CDR1 as SQVTM and CDR2 as ANQGSEA. CDR3 region: CSVEDGLNREQYF. CDR3 sequence (DNA): TGCAGCGTTGAAGATGGACTAAACCGTGAGCAGTACTTC.

This chain joins TRBV5-3 and TRBJ1-1; perhaps TRBD1 as D (6 bases). TRBV5-3 is an ORF, with its function uncertain. The CDR3 has 15 amino acids. Trimming took 5 bases from V and 3 from J, leaving 17 bases between them. Written as DNA, the CDR3 is TGTGCCAGAAGAACCGTGGACAGCCTAGACACTGAAGCTTTCTTT. Amino acids: CARRTVDSLDTEAFF.

This clone came up a few times. The genes are TRBV5-4 and TRBJ2-3, with D possibly matching TRBD1 (6 bases). From germline, CDR1 is SGHNT and CDR2 YYREEE (reference sequence). V dropped 4 bases and J dropped 4 bases, with 10 bases sitting between them. This CDR3 comprises 13 residues. CDR3 sequence reads: CASSRQDPDTQYF. The CDR3 coding sequence is TGTGCCAGCAGCCGACAGGACCCAGATACGCAGTATTTT. The full variable domain, in which reference TRBV5-4 and TRBJ2-3 provide the parts outside the CDR3, is ETGVTQSPTHLIKTRGQQVTLRCSSQSGHNTVSWYQQALGQGPQFIFQYYREEENGRGNFPPRFSGLQFPNYSSELNVNALELDDSALYLCASSRQDPDTQYFGPGTRLTVL.